The present T cell receptor (beta chain) was sequenced within a study of blood T cell repertoires in COVID-19. In the study overall: Samples came from the United States, Italy and Spain, spanning acute and convalescent COVID-19. From T cells, B-cell-depleted T cells, or PBMCs came the material, which was cDNA or gDNA.

In the authors' methods: Estimates of nucleated cell counts were drawn from the amplification of reference gene primers. This table comes from immunoSEQ multiplex PCR, and its TCRdb copy is limited to in-frame clones, with some not included. V, J and clone size were drawn from that table, and D and trimming were deduced from the DNA. This table holds 65,000 to 85,000 clones, more than 70% found once. CDR1 MNHEY and CDR2 SVGAGI come from the germline V gene. Trimming pared 5 bases from V and 5 bases from J, leaving 13 bases between. This CDR3 is 13 amino acids long. The chain couples TRBV6-5 to TRBJ2-7, with D hard to call. The sequenced material came from peripheral blood. The receptor's source is a human donor in a cohort sampled during active COVID-19. CDR3 sequence reads: CASSQTFGNEQYF. The CDR3 bases are TGTGCCAGCAGTCAAACATTTGGCAACGAGCAGTACTTC.